This is a list of T cell receptor beta chains from one sample in a study of T cell responses to AZD1222 COVID-19 vaccine. Only in-frame clones appear in the TCRdb table, and some are missing; sequencing was by immunoSEQ multiplex PCR. The sample lists 130,000 to 150,000 clones; approximately 89% were seen once. The sample consisted of peripheral blood, taken on day 0 of AZD1222 vaccination. The receptors derive from an adult in good health. Both conserved end residues are part of each CDR3. The D gene is left open where the match is weak. Expanded clones are given a class, and other clones once, few, many or no size at all.

TRBJ2-1,.,TRBV2,.,TGTGCCAGCAGTGAAGGGTCTGTGGCCAGGGAACAGTTCTTC,CASSEGSVAREQFF
TRBJ2-5,TRBD1,TRBV4-3,.,TGCGCCAGCAGCCACTGGGACAGCTTAGGGGAGACCCAGTACTTC,CASSHWDSLGETQYF
TRBJ2-5,TRBD1,TRBV7-6,.,TGTGCCAGCAGTCCCCTGACAGGGCCGGAGACCCAGTACTTC,CASSPLTGPETQYF
TRBJ1-5,.,TRBV9,.,TGTGCCAGCAGCGTAGCGGGGCTGGCGGATCAGCCCCAGCATTTT,CASSVAGLADQPQHF
TRBJ1-6,TRBD1,TRBV9,.,TGTGCCAGCAGCGTAGGACAGGGCGGTAATTCACCCCTCCACTTT,CASSVGQGGNSPLHF
TRBJ1-5,.,TRBV7-8,.,TGTGCCAGCAGCTCGGGTCAGCCCCAGCATTTT,CASSSGQPQHF
TRBJ2-5,TRBD2,TRBV27,.,TGTGCCTCCCAGAGCCTGGGGGGGGAGACCCAGTACTTC,CASQSLGGETQYF
TRBJ2-3,.,TRBV5-4,.,TGTGCCAGCAGCTCAGGGAGTGGGGCACCAGATACGCAGTATTTT,CASSSGSGAPDTQYF
TRBJ2-3,TRBD2,TRBV11-1,.,TGTGCCAGCAGCCCGCCGACTAGCGGGGGCAGGGATACGCAGTATTTT,CASSPPTSGGRDTQYF
TRBJ2-2,.,TRBV4-3,.,TGCGCCAGCAGCCAAGATACAGGTCGACGGGAGCTGTTTTTT,CASSQDTGRRELFF
TRBJ1-1,.,TRBV28,.,TGTGCCAGCAGTACCCCCAGGAGGACTGAAGCTTTCTTT,CASSTPRRTEAFF
TRBJ2-5,TRBD2,TRBV29-1,.,TGCAGCGTTGGTCTGGCTAGCGGGGGTCAAGAGACCCAGTACTTC,CSVGLASGGQETQYF
TRBJ2-2,TRBD1,TRBV27,.,TGTGCCAGCAGTTACAGGGGAACCGGGGAGCTGTTTTTT,CASSYRGTGELFF
TRBJ2-1,.,TRBV29-1,.,TGCAGCGTTGAAGGTTCGGGGCGAAATGAGCAGTTCTTC,CSVEGSGRNEQFF
TRBJ1-2,.,TRBV15,.,TGTGCCACCAGCCTTAACACGGAGGCATACTATGGCTACACCTTC,CATSLNTEAYYGYTF
TRBJ2-5,TRBD2,TRBV2,.,TGTGCCAGCAGTGCCCCAGCGGGGGGATCAGAGACCCAGTACTTC,CASSAPAGGSETQYF
TRBJ1-1,.,TRBV6-2/TRBV6-3,.,TGTGCCAGCAGTTTGCTTGGTGGGAGAGCTTTCTTT,CASSLLGGRAFF
TRBJ1-5,TRBD1,TRBV7-9,.,TGTGCCAGCAGCTTAGTGGGACAGGGAGGGGATCAGCCCCAGCATTTT,CASSLVGQGGDQPQHF
TRBJ2-1,TRBD2,TRBV27,once,TGTGCCAGCAGTCTAAGGACTAGCGGGGTCGACTCCTACAATGAGCAGTTCTTC,CASSLRTSGVDSYNEQFF
TRBJ2-1,TRBD2,TRBV7-2,.,TGTGCCAGCACCAAGCGGGAGGATGAGCAGTTCTTC,CASTKREDEQFF
TRBJ2-7,.,TRBV4-1,few,TGCGCCAGCAGCCAAGAACCGGGGTTGACCTACGAGCAGTACTTC,CASSQEPGLTYEQYF
TRBJ1-2,TRBD1,TRBV6-5,.,TGTGCCAGCAGAATACAGGGGGCGATTGGCTACACCTTC,CASRIQGAIGYTF
TRBJ2-5,TRBD2,TRBV6-5,.,TGTGCCAGCAGAGCTAGCGGGGGTACCGTGGAGACCCAGTACTTC,CASRASGGTVETQYF
TRBJ2-7,.,TRBV9,.,TGTGCCAGCAGCGTAGTAGTCCGGGCGCCCGACTCCTACGAGCAGTACTTC,CASSVVVRAPDSYEQYF
TRBJ2-7,TRBD2,TRBV29-1,.,TGCAGCGTTGAGTTAGCTAGCGGGAGTTCGGACGAGCAGTACTTC,CSVELASGSSDEQYF
TRBJ1-5,TRBD1,TRBV25-1,.,TGTGCCAGCAGTGCGACAGGGGATCAGCCCCAGCATTTT,CASSATGDQPQHF
TRBJ1-5,.,TRBV10-3,once,TGTGCCATCGGCCGGGACAATAATCAGCCCCAGCATTTT,CAIGRDNNQPQHF
TRBJ2-1,.,TRBV3-1/TRBV3-2,.,TGTGCCAGCAGCCAAGAAGTGGGGTTGTCCTACAATGAGCAGTTCTTC,CASSQEVGLSYNEQFF
TRBJ1-2,.,TRBV24-1,.,TGTGCCACCAGTGGATTAGAGTCGGGGCGTGGGGTTTATGGCTACACCTTC,CATSGLESGRGVYGYTF
TRBJ2-3,.,TRBV5-1,.,TGCGCCAGCAGCTTTAGGGCCGGAGGAGATACGCAGTATTTT,CASSFRAGGDTQYF
TRBJ2-5,TRBD2,TRBV7-9,.,TGTGCCAGCAGCTTGGGGACTAGCGGGATCCAAGAGACCCAGTACTTC,CASSLGTSGIQETQYF
TRBJ2-2,.,TRBV19,.,TGTGCCAGTAGTATGGGACCCGGGGAAACCGGGGAGCTGTTTTTT,CASSMGPGETGELFF
TRBJ2-1,TRBD2,TRBV4-3,.,TGCGCCAGCAGCCAAGTGGCGGCGGGGGGCAATGAGCAGTTCTTC,CASSQVAAGGNEQFF
TRBJ1-2,.,TRBV6-5,once,TGTGCCAGCAGTTACTCGGGGAACTATGGCTACACCTTC,CASSYSGNYGYTF
TRBJ1-2,.,TRBV27,.,TGTGCCAGCAGTCCTTCCCCAGGCAGGGAGGACTATGGCTACACCTTC,CASSPSPGREDYGYTF
TRBJ2-1,.,TRBV27,.,TGTGCCAGCAGCCCGACTATCTCTTATGAGCAGTTCTTC,CASSPTISYEQFF
TRBJ2-1,.,TRBV5-1,.,TGCGCCAGCAGCCATGGGACACACTCAGGGAATGAGCAGTTCTTC,CASSHGTHSGNEQFF
TRBJ2-7,.,TRBV7-9,.,TGTGCCAGCAGCCCATCGGCCGCCTACGAGCAGTACTTC,CASSPSAAYEQYF
TRBJ1-2,.,TRBV4-2,.,TGTGCCAGCAGCCAAGCTAAAGTACTAGGGGGCTACACCTTC,CASSQAKVLGGYTF
TRBJ2-1,TRBD2,TRBV5-6,.,TGTGCCAGCAGCTCCCTAGCGGGAGAATACAATGAGCAGTTCTTC,CASSSLAGEYNEQFF
TRBJ1-6,.,TRBV3-1/TRBV3-2,.,TGTGCCAGCAGCCAAGAGGCCAGTAATTCACCCCTCCACTTT,CASSQEASNSPLHF
TRBJ1-2,TRBD1,TRBV7-2,.,TGTGCCAGCACCAACATAGGACAGGGACATGGCTACACCTTC,CASTNIGQGHGYTF
TRBJ2-7,.,TRBV5-6,.,TGTGCCAGCAGCTCAGTGGACGAGCAGTACTTC,CASSSVDEQYF
TRBJ1-1,.,TRBV11-2,few,TGTGCCAGCAGCCCGATAGGGATAGACACTGAAGCTTTCTTT,CASSPIGIDTEAFF
TRBJ2-5,.,TRBV5-4,.,TGTGCCAGCAGCTGGCGGGGAGAGACCCAGTACTTC,CASSWRGETQYF
TRBJ2-7,.,TRBV10-3,few,TGTGCCATCAGTGAGCGAGGCCCGATCCTCGGGGAGCAGTACTTC,CAISERGPILGEQYF
TRBJ1-1,.,TRBV5-8,.,TGTGCCAGCAGCTTGGTGCTAGGGAGGGGCACTGAAGCTTTCTTT,CASSLVLGRGTEAFF
TRBJ2-1,TRBD2,TRBV9,.,TGTGCCAGCAGCGGAGAGCACTGGACTAGCCCCGAGCAGTTCTTC,CASSGEHWTSPEQFF
TRBJ2-1,.,TRBV7-9,.,TGTGCCAGCAGCACCAGGCAGGGGAGCAACAATGAGCAGTTCTTC,CASSTRQGSNNEQFF
TRBJ1-5,.,TRBV27,.,TGTGCCAGCGCACTTCCGAATCAGCCCCAGCATTTT,CASALPNQPQHF
TRBJ2-2,TRBD2,TRBV27,.,TGTGCCAGCAGCTTAATTTCGGGACTAGCGGGAGGACGATCCGGGGAGCTGTTTTTT,CASSLISGLAGGRSGELFF
TRBJ1-1,.,TRBV11-1,.,TGTGCCAGCAGCTTAGTGTCCGCCATGAACACTGAAGCTTTCTTT,CASSLVSAMNTEAFF
TRBJ2-7,.,TRBV7-3,.,TGTGCCAGCAGCTTAAACCCGGGGAGCTCCTACGAGCAGTACTTC,CASSLNPGSSYEQYF
TRBJ2-1,.,TRBV6-4,.,TGTGCCAGCAGTGACCCCCCCCATGAGCAGTTCTTC,CASSDPPHEQFF
TRBJ1-2,TRBD1,TRBV28,.,TGTGCCAGCAGCCATTCGGGACAGGGATGGTATGGCTACACCTTC,CASSHSGQGWYGYTF
TRBJ2-1,.,TRBV12-3/TRBV12-4,.,TGTGCCAGCACGGGGATCCCCAATGAGCAGTTCTTC,CASTGIPNEQFF
TRBJ1-2,.,TRBV7-9,.,TGTGCCAGCAGCGGCGGGGCCTTCCCTTTCTATGGCTACACCTTC,CASSGGAFPFYGYTF
TRBJ1-2,.,TRBV5-1,.,TGCGCCAGCAGCTTCGGGCGCGATAATGGCTACACCTTC,CASSFGRDNGYTF
TRBJ2-1,.,TRBV21-1,.,TGTGCCAGCAGCAAAGCGCCGCCTAGCCCTACCAGCTCCTACAATGAGCAGTTCTTC,CASSKAPPSPTSSYNEQFF
TRBJ1-5,.,TRBV12-5,.,TGTGCTAGTGGATCGGATGGATCGCCCCAGCATTTT,CASGSDGSPQHF